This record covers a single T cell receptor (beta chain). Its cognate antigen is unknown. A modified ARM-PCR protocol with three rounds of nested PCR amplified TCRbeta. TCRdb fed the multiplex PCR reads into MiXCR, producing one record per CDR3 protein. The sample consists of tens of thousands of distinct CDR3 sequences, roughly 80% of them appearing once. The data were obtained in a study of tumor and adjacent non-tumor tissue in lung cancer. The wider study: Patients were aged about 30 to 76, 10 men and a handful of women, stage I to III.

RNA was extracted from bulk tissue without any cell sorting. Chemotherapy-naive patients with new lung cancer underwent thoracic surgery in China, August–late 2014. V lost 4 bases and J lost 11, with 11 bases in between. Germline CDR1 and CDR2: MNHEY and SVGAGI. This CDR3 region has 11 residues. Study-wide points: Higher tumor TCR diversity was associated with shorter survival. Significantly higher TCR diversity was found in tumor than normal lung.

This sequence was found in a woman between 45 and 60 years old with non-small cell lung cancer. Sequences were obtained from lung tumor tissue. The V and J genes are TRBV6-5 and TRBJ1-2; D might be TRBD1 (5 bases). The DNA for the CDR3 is TGTGCCAGCAGTTCAGGGTATGATTACACCTTC. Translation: CASSSGYDYTF.